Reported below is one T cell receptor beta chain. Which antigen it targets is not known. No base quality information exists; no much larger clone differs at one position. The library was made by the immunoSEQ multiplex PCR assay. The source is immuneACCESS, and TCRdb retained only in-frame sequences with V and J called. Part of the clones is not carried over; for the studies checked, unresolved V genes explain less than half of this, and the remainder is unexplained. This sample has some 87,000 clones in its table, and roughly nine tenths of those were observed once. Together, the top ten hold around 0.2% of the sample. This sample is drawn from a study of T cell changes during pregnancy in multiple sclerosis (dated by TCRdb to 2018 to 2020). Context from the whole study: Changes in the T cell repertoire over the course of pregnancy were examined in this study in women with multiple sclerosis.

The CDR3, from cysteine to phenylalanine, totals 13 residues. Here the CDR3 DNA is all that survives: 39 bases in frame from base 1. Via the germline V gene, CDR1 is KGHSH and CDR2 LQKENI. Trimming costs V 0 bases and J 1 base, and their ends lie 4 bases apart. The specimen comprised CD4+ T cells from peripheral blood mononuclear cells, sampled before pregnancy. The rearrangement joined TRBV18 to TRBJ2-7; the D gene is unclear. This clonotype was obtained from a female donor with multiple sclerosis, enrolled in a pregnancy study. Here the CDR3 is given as CASSPPLSYEQYF. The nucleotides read TGTGCCAGCTCACCACCGTTATCCTACGAGCAGTACTTC.